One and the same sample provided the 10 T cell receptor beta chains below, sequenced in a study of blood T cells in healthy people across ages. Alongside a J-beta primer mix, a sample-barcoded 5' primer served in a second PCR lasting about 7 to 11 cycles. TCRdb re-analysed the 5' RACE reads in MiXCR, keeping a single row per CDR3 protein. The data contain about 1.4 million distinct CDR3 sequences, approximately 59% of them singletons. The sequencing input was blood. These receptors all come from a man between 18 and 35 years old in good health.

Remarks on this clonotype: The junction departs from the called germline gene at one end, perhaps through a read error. The CDR3 DNA reads TGTGCTAGCAGCCCCCCGCGGGGAGATCCCTACGAGCAGTACTTC. Amino acid sequence: CASSPPRGDPYEQYF. The gene calls are TRBV13 and TRBJ2-7; tentatively, D is TRBD2 (6 bases). The CDR3 length is 15 residues. CDR1 and CDR2 (germline): PRHDT, FYEKMQ (reference sequence).

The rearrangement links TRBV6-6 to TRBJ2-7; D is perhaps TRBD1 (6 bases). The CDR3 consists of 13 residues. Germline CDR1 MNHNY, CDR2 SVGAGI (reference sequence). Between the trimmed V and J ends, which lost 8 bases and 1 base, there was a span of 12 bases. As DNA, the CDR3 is TGTGCCAGCTCCACCCAGGGGTCCTACGAGCAGTACTTC. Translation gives CASSTQGSYEQYF.

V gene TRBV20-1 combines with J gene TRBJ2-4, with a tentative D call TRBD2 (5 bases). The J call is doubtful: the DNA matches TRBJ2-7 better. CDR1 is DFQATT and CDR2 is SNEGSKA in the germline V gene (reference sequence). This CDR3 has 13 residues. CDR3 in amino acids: CSAGGLSSYEQYF. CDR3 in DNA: TGCAGTGCTGGCGGACTGAGCTCCTACGAGCAGTACTTC.

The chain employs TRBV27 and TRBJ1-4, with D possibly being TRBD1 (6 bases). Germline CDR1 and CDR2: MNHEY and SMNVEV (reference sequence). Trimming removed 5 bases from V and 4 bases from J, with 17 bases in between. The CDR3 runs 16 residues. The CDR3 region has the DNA TGTGCCAGCAGTCATATAGGGGGAGTAGATAATGAAAAACTGTTTTTT. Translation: CASSHIGGVDNEKLFF.

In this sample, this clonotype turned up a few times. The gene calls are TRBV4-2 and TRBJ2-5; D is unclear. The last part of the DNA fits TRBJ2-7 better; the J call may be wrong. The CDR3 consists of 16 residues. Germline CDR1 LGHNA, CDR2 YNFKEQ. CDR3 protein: CASSQVQNSLLYEQYF. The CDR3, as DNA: TGTGCCAGCAGCCAAGTCCAGAACTCTCTTCTTTACGAGCAGTACTTC.

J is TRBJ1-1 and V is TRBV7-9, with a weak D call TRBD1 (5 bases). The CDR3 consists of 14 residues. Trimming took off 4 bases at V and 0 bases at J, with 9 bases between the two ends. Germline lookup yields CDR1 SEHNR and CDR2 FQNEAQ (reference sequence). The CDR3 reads CASSYRTMNTEAFF. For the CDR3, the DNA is TGTGCCAGCAGCTACAGGACAATGAACACTGAAGCTTTCTTT.

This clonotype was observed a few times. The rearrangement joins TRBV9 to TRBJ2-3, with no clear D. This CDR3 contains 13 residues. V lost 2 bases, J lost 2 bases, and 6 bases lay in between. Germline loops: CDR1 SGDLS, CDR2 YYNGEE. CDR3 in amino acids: CASSVRTTDTQYF. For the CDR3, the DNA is TGTGCCAGCAGCGTTCGGACCACAGATACGCAGTATTTT.

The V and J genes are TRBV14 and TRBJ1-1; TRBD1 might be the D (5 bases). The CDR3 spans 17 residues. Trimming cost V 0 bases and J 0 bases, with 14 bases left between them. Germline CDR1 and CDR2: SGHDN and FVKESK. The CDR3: CASSQDGADFMNTEAFF. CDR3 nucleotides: TGTGCCAGCAGCCAAGACGGGGCAGACTTCATGAACACTGAAGCTTTCTTT.

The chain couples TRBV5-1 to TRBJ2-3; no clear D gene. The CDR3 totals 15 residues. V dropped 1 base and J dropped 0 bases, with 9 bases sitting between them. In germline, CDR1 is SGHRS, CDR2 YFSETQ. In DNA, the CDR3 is TGCGCCAGCAGCTTGCCCCGGGCGAGCACAGATACGCAGTATTTT. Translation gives CASSLPRASTDTQYF.

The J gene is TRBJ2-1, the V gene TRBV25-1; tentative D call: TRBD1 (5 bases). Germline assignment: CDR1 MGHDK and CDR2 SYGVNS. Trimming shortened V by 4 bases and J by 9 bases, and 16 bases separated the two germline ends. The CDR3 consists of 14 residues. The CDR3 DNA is TGTGCCAGCAGTGTGATTCTCCAGGGTGGTGAGCAGTTCTTC. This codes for CASSVILQGGEQFF.